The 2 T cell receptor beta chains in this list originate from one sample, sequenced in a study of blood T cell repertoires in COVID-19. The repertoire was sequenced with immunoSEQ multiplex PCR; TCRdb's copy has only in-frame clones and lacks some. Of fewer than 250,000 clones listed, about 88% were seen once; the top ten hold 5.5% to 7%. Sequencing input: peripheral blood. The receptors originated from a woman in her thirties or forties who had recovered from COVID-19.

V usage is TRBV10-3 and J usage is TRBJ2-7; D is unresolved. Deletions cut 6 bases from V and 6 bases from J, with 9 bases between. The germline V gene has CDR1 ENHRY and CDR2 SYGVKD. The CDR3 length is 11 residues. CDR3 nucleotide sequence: TGTGCCATCAGAACAGCCCGCGAGCAGTACTTC. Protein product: CAIRTAREQYF.

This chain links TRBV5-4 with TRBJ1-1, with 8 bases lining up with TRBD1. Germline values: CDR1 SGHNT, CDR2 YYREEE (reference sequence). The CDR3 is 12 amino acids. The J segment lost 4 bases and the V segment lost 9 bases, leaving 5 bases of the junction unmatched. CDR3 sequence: CATRQGSTEAFF. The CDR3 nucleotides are TGTGCCACCCGACAGGGGAGCACTGAAGCTTTCTTT.